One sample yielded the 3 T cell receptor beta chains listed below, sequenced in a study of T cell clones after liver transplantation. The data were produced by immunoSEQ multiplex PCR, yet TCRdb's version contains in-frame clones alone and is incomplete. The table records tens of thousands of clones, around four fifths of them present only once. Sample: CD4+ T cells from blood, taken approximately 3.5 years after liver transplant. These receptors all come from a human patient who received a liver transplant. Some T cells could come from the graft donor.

CDR3: CASSLIGHSGANVLTF. CDR3 nucleotide sequence: TGTGCCAGCAGTTTAATAGGTCACTCTGGGGCCAACGTCCTGACTTTC. The chain uses TRBV28 and TRBJ2-6; D is undetermined. Germline CDR1 reads MDHEN; CDR2 reads SYDVKM. V lost 2 bases and J 0 bases, leaving 8 bases between the germline ends. The CDR3 is 16 residues long.

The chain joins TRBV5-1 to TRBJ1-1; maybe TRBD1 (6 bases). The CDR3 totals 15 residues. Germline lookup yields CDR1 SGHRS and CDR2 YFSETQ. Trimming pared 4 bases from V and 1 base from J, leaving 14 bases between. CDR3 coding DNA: TGCGCCAGCAGCGGGGATACAGGGCCGAACACTGAAGCTTTCTTT. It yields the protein CASSGDTGPNTEAFF.

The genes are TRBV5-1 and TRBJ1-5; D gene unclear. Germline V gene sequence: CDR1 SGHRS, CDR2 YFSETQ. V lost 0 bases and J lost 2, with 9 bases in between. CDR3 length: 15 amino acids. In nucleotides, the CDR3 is TGCGCCAGCAGCTTGGTCGATAGCCGCAATCAGCCCCAGCATTTT. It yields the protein CASSLVDSRNQPQHF.